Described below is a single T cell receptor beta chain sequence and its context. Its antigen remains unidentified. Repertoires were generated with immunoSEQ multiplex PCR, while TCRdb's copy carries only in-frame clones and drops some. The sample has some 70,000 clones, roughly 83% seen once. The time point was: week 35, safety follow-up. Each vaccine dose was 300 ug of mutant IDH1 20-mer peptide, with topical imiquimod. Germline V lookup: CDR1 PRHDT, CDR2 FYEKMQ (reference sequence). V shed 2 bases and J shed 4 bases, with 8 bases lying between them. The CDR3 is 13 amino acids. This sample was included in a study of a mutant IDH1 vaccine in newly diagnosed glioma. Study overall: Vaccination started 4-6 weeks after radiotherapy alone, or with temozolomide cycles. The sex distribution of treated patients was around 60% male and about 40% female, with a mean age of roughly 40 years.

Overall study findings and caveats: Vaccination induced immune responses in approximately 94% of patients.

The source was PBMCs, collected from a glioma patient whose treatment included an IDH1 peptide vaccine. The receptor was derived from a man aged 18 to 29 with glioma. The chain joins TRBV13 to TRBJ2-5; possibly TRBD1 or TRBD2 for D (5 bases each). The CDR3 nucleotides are TGTGCCAGCAGCTTAACCGGGGCAGAGACCCAGTACTTC. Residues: CASSLTGAETQYF.